The rows below give T cell receptor beta chains drawn from one sample of a study of CD8 T cells in Susac syndrome. TCRdb re-called the immunoSEQ multiplex PCR reads with MiXCR, one entry per CDR3 protein. The data show 150,000 or so distinct CDR3 sequences, roughly 93% seen once. The sequenced sample was CD4+ T cells from PBMCs. The receptors were gathered from a human donor in good health. Both conserved end residues are part of each CDR3. Fields, in order: CDR3 protein, V gene.

CASGLYHNQETQYF,TRBV12-5
CSAAGQWTGNTIYF,TRBV20-1
CASISGTGGSGELFF,TRBV19
CASSGHNSNQPQHF,TRBV2
CATLERGGGNQPQHF,TRBV19
CAWSVQGGARTGELFF,TRBV30
CASSRSGRSYNEQFF,TRBV3-1
CSVLEGGNEKLFF,TRBV29-1
CASSPDRWDTEAFF,TRBV11-1
CASSTPGHPNTEAFF,TRBV18
CSVGQGSTRQYF,TRBV29-1
CASSLAGRGPTEAFF,TRBV7-9
CASSPRQGGVETQYF,TRBV12-3/TRBV12-4
CASSKEGATEAFF,TRBV7-8
CASSPRTGGWDTQYF,TRBV6-5
CASGRQGVDTQYF,TRBV12-3/TRBV12-4
CASSKLAGWGEQYF,TRBV5-8
CASNGQPPRETQYF,TRBV5-1
CASSVTNTGELFF,TRBV9
CASSEGQGSSSGANVLTF,TRBV11-2
CASSLAHGAGSQPQHF,TRBV7-9
CASSQVTETQYF,TRBV3-1
CASSGTPPTTGSPLHF,TRBV25-1
CASSQDPRAQETQYF,TRBV3-1
CASSLTGADTETFF,TRBV27
CSAIPAGSYEQYF,TRBV20-1
CASSPLSPGTEAFF,TRBV27
CASTQTGGVQPQHF,TRBV12-3/TRBV12-4
CASSILQQDNSPLHF,TRBV5-6